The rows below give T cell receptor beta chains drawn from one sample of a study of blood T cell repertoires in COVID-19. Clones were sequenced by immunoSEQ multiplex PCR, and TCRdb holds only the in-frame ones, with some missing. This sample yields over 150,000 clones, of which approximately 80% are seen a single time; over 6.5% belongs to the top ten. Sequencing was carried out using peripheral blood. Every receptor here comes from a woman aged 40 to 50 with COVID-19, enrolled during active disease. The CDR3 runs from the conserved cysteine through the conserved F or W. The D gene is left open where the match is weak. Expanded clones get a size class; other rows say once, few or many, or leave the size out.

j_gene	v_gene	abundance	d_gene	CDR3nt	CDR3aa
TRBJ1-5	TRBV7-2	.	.	TGTGCCAGCAGCTTCGGCATACTAAGCAATCAGCCCCAGCATTTT	CASSFGILSNQPQHF
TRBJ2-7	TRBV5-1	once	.	TGCGCCAGCAGCCGCGACAGTATCTACGAGCAGTACTTC	CASSRDSIYEQYF
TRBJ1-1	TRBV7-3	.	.	TGTGCCAGCAGCTCTTCGGTTGAAGCTTTCTTT	CASSSSVEAFF
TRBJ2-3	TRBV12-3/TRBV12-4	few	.	TGTGCCAGCAGTTGGGGGGAAGGCCCGCAGTATTTT	CASSWGEGPQYF
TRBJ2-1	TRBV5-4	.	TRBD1	TGTGCCAGCAGCTCCAAGGGACAGGGTAGGGAGCAGTTCTTC	CASSSKGQGREQFF
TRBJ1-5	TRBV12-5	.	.	TGTGCTAGTGGTTTGTGGCTCAGCAATCAGCCCCAGCATTTT	CASGLWLSNQPQHF
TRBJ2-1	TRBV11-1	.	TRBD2	TGTGCCAGCAGCTTACTGACGGGACTAGTTAACAATGAGCAGTTCTTC	CASSLLTGLVNNEQFF
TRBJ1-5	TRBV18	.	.	TGTGCCAGCTCACCACCAAATCAGCGACAGGGCAATCAGCCCCAGCATTTT	CASSPPNQRQGNQPQHF
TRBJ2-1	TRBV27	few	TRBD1	TGTGCCAGCAGTTTATCTCAGGGGGACAATGAGCAGTTCTTC	CASSLSQGDNEQFF
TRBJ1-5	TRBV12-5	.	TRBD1	TGTGCTAGTGGATCAGGGACAGGGGGTCGCAATCAGCCCCAGCATTTT	CASGSGTGGRNQPQHF
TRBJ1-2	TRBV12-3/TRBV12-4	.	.	TGTGCCAGCAGTCCTACAGCTAACTATGGCTACACCTTC	CASSPTANYGYTF
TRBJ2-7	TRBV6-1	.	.	TGTGCCAGCAGTGACCTAGGACACTTACCCTACGAGCAGTACTTC	CASSDLGHLPYEQYF
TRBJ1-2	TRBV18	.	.	TGTGCCAGCTCACCGAACAGCAAAGTTGGTGGCTACACCTTC	CASSPNSKVGGYTF
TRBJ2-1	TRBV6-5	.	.	TGTGCCAGCAGCCGATCAGGGGCCTACAATGAGCAGTTCTTC	CASSRSGAYNEQFF
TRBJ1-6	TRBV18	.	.	TGTGCCAGCTCACCCCGGGGTTTGGATAATTCACCCCTCCACTTT	CASSPRGLDNSPLHF
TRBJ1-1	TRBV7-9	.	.	TGTGCCAGCACAAGACAGTTGAACACTGAAGCTTTCTTT	CASTRQLNTEAFF
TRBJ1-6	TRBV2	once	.	TGTGCCAGCAGTGTTCAGATGTTTTCACCCCTCCACTTT	CASSVQMFSPLHF
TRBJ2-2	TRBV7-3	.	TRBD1	TGTGCCAGCAGCCCAGATATCGGGACAGGGGCGAGAGAGCTGTTTTTT	CASSPDIGTGARELFF
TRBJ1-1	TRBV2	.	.	TGTGCCAGCAGAGCCGGGACCATCGGGGGGAACACTGAAGCTTTCTTT	CASRAGTIGGNTEAFF